One sample yielded the 19 T cell receptor beta chains listed below, sequenced in a study of naive and memory T cell subsets (dated by TCRdb to about 2017). The protocol used for the library was UMI-ligation and nested PCR. TCRdb shows the sequencer as Illumina MiSeq. An equimolar mix of two oligonucleotides covering both TRBC1 and TRBC2 was used as the beta constant-region primer. The ligated cDNA went through four rounds of PCR with nested alpha and beta constant-region primers together with the SP2 primer. TCRdb reprocessed the public reads (quality trimming at Q25 with fastp, clone calling with MiXCR) and kept in-frame beta chains. For every CDR3 protein sequence, its rows merge into one entry that carries the most common genes and DNA. In all, the sample holds some 82,000 distinct CDR3 sequences, and approximately 9.2% of those were seen once. The top ten clones comprise less than 1.5% of the sample.

The sample was naive CD8+ T cells from blood. The cell subset or site label corresponds to: naive T cells, CD45RA high CD27+. The origin of the receptors is a human donor in good health.

This clonotype showed up many times. The chain links TRBV18 to TRBJ2-2; D may be TRBD1 (5 bases). The V gene lost 3 bases and the J gene lost 6 bases, with 11 bases spanning the gap. The CDR3 sequence is 14 residues long. Germline CDR1 KGHSH, CDR2 LQKENI. This CDR3 is CASSPLGEAGELFF. DNA of the CDR3: TGTGCCAGCTCACCGCTAGGGGAAGCCGGGGAGCTGTTTTTT.

This chain connects TRBV7-2 to TRBJ1-1; D is unresolved. The V and J ends lost 2 bases and 2 bases respectively, with 12 bases between them. The CDR3 has 15 residues. CDR1 is SGHTA and CDR2 is FQGNSA in the germline V gene. This chain's CDR3 is CASSLPRFSNTEAFF. The CDR3 region has the DNA TGTGCCAGCAGCTTACCCAGATTCTCCAACACTGAAGCTTTCTTT.

This clonotype was found many times. CDR3 sequence reads: CASSQERAPYEQYF. CDR3 nucleotides: TGTGCCAGCAGCCAAGAACGGGCCCCCTACGAGCAGTACTTC. The chain employs TRBV4-2 and TRBJ2-7; D remains unclear. Per the germline V gene, CDR1 is LGHNA and CDR2 is YNFKEQ. CDR3 length: 14 residues. Trimming removed 0 bases from V and 2 bases from J, with 8 bases in between.

Many counts were recorded for this clonotype. This chain connects TRBV5-4 to TRBJ1-4, with a possible D match to TRBD1 (6 bases). In germline, CDR1 is SGHNT, CDR2 YYREEE (reference sequence). V was pared by 4 bases and J by 0 bases, with 13 bases between. This CDR3 has 16 residues. The CDR3 loop is CASSGTGIATNEKLFF. CDR3 bases: TGTGCCAGCAGCGGTACAGGGATTGCAACTAATGAAAAACTGTTTTTT.

This clonotype was recorded many times. The chain joins TRBV29-1 to TRBJ1-1; the D is unclear. The CDR3 length is 12 residues. Looked up from germline, CDR1 is SQVTM and CDR2 is ANQGSEA. Trimming removed 6 bases from V and 1 base from J, with 9 bases in between. CDR3 in DNA: TGCAGCGTGCCCTGGGGGAACACTGAAGCTTTCTTT. It specifies CSVPWGNTEAFF.

This clonotype was counted between two and nine times. The V and J genes are TRBV28 and TRBJ1-5; unclear D gene. CDR3 length equals 14 residues. Germline CDR1 and CDR2: MDHEN and SYDVKM. Deletions cut 5 bases from V and 0 bases from J, with 8 bases between. The CDR3: CASSRRASNQPQHF. DNA of the CDR3: TGTGCCAGCAGTCGGCGGGCTAGCAATCAGCCCCAGCATTTT.

Ten or more counts support this clonotype. The chain is built from TRBV29-1 and TRBJ2-1, with 8 positions matching TRBD2. Germline V gene sequence: CDR1 SQVTM, CDR2 ANQGSEA. V lost 7 bases to trimming and J lost 6 bases; unmatched junction nucleotides: 5. CDR3 length equals 12 residues. CDR3 nucleotides: TGCAGCGCTACCAGCGGGAGCAATGAGCAGTTCTTC. It encodes CSATSGSNEQFF.

This rearrangement joins TRBV3-1 to TRBJ1-3; D is ambiguous. The CDR3 has 18 amino acids. Germline V gene sequence: CDR1 LGHDT, CDR2 YNNKEL (reference sequence). V lost 2 bases to trimming and J lost 0 bases, with 17 bases between them. CDR3 region: CASSQRSGPPSSGNTIYF. As DNA, the CDR3 is TGTGCCAGCAGCCAAAGATCAGGACCGCCGAGCTCTGGAAACACCATATATTTT.

CDR3 residues: CSVETGDSYEQYF. CDR3 in DNA: TGCAGCGTTGAAACGGGAGATAGCTACGAGCAGTACTTC. The J gene is TRBJ2-7, the V gene TRBV29-1, with TRBD2 as a possible D gene (6 bases). The CDR3 has 13 residues. Trimming left V 2 bases short and J 3 bases short, with 11 bases between. Germline lookup yields CDR1 SQVTM and CDR2 ANQGSEA.

This clonotype was found many times. The V gene is TRBV29-1, the J gene TRBJ1-2; D perhaps matches TRBD1 (5 bases). CDR3 length equals 11 residues. Germline V gives CDR1 SQVTM, CDR2 ANQGSEA. V was cut by 4 bases and J by 5 bases, with 8 bases left in between. CDR3 in amino acids: CSVVDSYGYTF. The CDR3 nucleotides are TGCAGCGTTGTAGACAGTTATGGCTACACCTTC.

The V call is TRBV7-9, the J call TRBJ1-1; D not resolved. This CDR3 region has 11 residues. Trimming stripped 1 base from V and 7 bases from J, with 4 bases between. The V gene's germline CDR1 is SEHNR and CDR2 FQNEAQ (reference sequence). The CDR3 here is CASSLEGEAFF. CDR3 DNA sequence: TGTGCCAGCAGCTTAGAGGGTGAAGCTTTCTTT.

This clonotype has ten or more counts. The V call is TRBV12-3 or TRBV12-4, the J call TRBJ2-1, with 12 bases fitting TRBD2. Germline trimming cut 4 bases from V and 6 bases from J; bases unmatched to any gene: 7. There are 16 residues in the CDR3. The CDR3 sequence is CASSYPMTSGSNEQFF. The CDR3 coding sequence is TGTGCCAGCAGTTACCCAATGACTAGCGGGAGCAATGAGCAGTTCTTC.

This clonotype was seen at least ten times. The gene calls are TRBV18 and TRBJ2-1; TRBD2 might be the D (6 bases). CDR1 is KGHSH and CDR2 is LQKENI in the germline V gene. V lost 0 bases and J lost 7, with 19 bases in between. CDR3 length: 17 residues. The CDR3 sequence is CASSPPGGNLRRNEQFF. The CDR3 bases are TGTGCCAGCTCACCACCGGGAGGTAACCTTCGGCGAAATGAGCAGTTCTTC.

This clonotype was counted only a few times. The chain employs TRBV13 and TRBJ2-7; the match to TRBD1 covers 7 bases. The trim removed 5 bases at V and 4 bases at J, leaving 8 bases unmatched. CDR1 is PRHDT, CDR2 FYEKMQ, per germline (reference sequence). The CDR3 length is 14 residues. CDR3 sequence reads: CASSEEGQSYEQYF. In DNA form, the CDR3 reads TGTGCCAGCAGCGAAGAGGGACAGAGTTACGAGCAGTACTTC.

This clonotype appeared many times. V and J are TRBV5-1 and TRBJ1-3; no reliable D call. Trimming removed 0 bases at V and 0 bases at J, with 7 bases between. Per the germline V gene, CDR1 is SGHRS and CDR2 is YFSETQ. The CDR3 has 15 residues. CDR3 nucleotide sequence: TGCGCCAGCAGCTTGGCGGTTAGCTCTGGAAACACCATATATTTT. It specifies CASSLAVSSGNTIYF.

The chain combines TRBV2 with TRBJ1-6, with 7 bases identical to TRBD1. CDR1 and CDR2 from the germline V gene are SNHLY and FYNNEI. The CDR3 spans 16 residues. With V trimmed by 3 bases and J by 0 bases, 2 bases remained unmatched. The CDR3 reads CASSEGTVSYNSPLHF. CDR3 nucleotide sequence: TGTGCCAGCAGTGAGGGGACAGTCTCCTATAATTCACCCCTCCACTTT.

In its sample, this clonotype was seen many times. J is TRBJ1-3 and V is TRBV11-2; D not resolved. The CDR3 contains 14 residues. The V and J ends lost 1 base and 0 bases respectively, with 4 bases between them. Germline loops: CDR1 SGHAT, CDR2 FQNNGV. The CDR3 bases are TGTGCCAGCAGCTTAGGAACCTCTGGAAACACCATATATTTT. Translating it yields CASSLGTSGNTIYF.

The V and J genes are TRBV7-8 and TRBJ2-1, with D possibly matching TRBD2 (6 bases). The V gene lost 5 bases and the J gene lost 5 bases, with 22 bases spanning the gap. The length of the CDR3 is 17 residues. CDR1 and CDR2 (germline): SGHVS, FQNEAQ. The CDR3 DNA reads as TGTGCCAGCAGCGACCGGGCGGGATCGAGGTCACACAATGAGCAGTTCTTC. This gives the protein CASSDRAGSRSHNEQFF. Based on the CDR3 plus reference TRBV7-8 and TRBJ2-1, the full variable domain is GAGVSQSPRYKVAKRGQDVALRCDPISGHVSLFWYQQALGQGPEFLTYFQNEAQLDKSGLPSDRFFAERPEGSVSTLKIQRTQQEDSAVYLCASSDRAGSRSHNEQFFGPGTRLTVL.

A few counts support this clonotype. This sequence joins TRBV28 and TRBJ2-1, with D maybe TRBD1 (6 bases). V shed 9 bases and J shed 8 bases, with 17 bases lying between them. The V gene's germline CDR1 is MDHEN and CDR2 SYDVKM. This CDR3 has 13 amino acids. CDR3 amino acids: CASKRTEIDEQFF. DNA for the CDR3: TGTGCCAGTAAGCGGACAGAGATCGATGAGCAGTTCTTC.